This T cell receptor (beta chain) emerged from a study of T cell changes during pregnancy in multiple sclerosis. Assay: immunoSEQ multiplex PCR; the TCRdb copy retains only in-frame clones and omits some. The sample lists some 110,000 clones, about 94% occurring once. With V trimmed by 3 bases and J by 2 bases, 8 bases remained unmatched. The V gene's germline CDR1 is SGHRS and CDR2 YFSETQ. The length of the CDR3 is 16 residues. The chain has TRBV5-1 and TRBJ2-7; TRBD1 agrees at 10 bases. The specimen was peripheral blood, collected in the third trimester of pregnancy. The sequence derives from a female donor with multiple sclerosis, enrolled in a pregnancy study. The CDR3 is CASSYGTGEVPYEQYF. The CDR3 DNA reads TGCGCCAGCAGCTACGGGACAGGGGAGGTCCCCTACGAGCAGTACTTC. The variable domain in full, completed from reference TRBV5-1 and TRBJ2-7, reads KAGVTQTPRYLIKTRGQQVTLSCSPISGHRSVSWYQQTPGQGLQFLFEYFSETQRNKGNFPGRFSGRQFSNSRSEMNVSTLELGDSALYLCASSYGTGEVPYEQYFGPGTRLTVT.